What follows describes a single TCR beta chain. Its antigen is unidentified. The method was immunoSEQ multiplex PCR; TCRdb's version includes in-frame clones alone and lacks a portion of them. Of some 2.1 million clones in the sample, around 93% were seen once. CD8 cells classed as naive were CD45RO-negative and positively selected for CCR7, excluding terminally differentiated effector memory CD45RA+ cells. The data were obtained in a study of shared clonotypes between healthy human individuals. General observations from the study: Researchers sampled only blood; tissue repertoires likely differ. Non-shared clonotypes were found to have lower generation probabilities than the clonotypes that were shared by all four of the sorted-subset donors. Sequencing depth was predicted to influence how clonotypes are shared among donors. A few donors had about 5.1% of their naive CD4 clonotypes in common.

Germline V gene lookup returns CDR1 SQVTM and CDR2 ANQGSEA. The CDR3 totals 12 residues. V dropped 5 bases and J dropped 4 bases, with 11 bases sitting between them. The TCR comes from a young man in good health. Some clones in this sample may be carry-over from other donors' samples. The chain combines TRBV29-1 with TRBJ1-1; D gene ambiguous. Sequenced material: naive CD8+ T cells from PBMCs. CDR3 bases: TGCAGCGTTTTTAAGGTAGGCACTGAAGCTTTCTTT. Its protein is CSVFKVGTEAFF. Variable domain in full (rest from reference TRBV29-1 and TRBJ1-1): SAVISQKPSRDICQRGTSLTIQCQVDSQVTMMFWYRQQPGQSLTLIATANQGSEATYESGFVIDKFPISRPNLTFSTLTVSNMSPEDSSIYLCSVFKVGTEAFFGQGTRLTVV.